The clone carrying this T cell receptor beta chain occurred a few times. Its antigen is as yet unknown. This entry belongs to a study of Ad26.COV2.S vaccination and SARS-CoV-2 variants. About the study: Donor allocation was to the COV1001 Ad26.COV2.S trial arm. Study outcomes and limitations: Spike-specific TCR breadth was greater in vaccine than placebo recipients. Substantial breadth was reportedly displayed by spike-specific CD8+ and CD4+ T cell responses after vaccination.

The treatment is: some 20 received Ad26.COV2.S at low or high dose, single or two shots; about five received placebo; per-sample allocation not given. Sampling was performed 63 days after the first vaccine or placebo injection. Within Boston, the person who donated was an adult of 18-55 years. Data came from immunoSEQ multiplex PCR; TCRdb stores just in-frame clones and leaves some out. The repertoire consists of about 400,000 clones, with 89% occurring once and the leading ten covering 1.5% to 2%. V was cut by 1 base and J by 5 bases, with 21 bases left in between. The germline V gene encodes CDR1 MDHEN and CDR2 SYDVKM. This CDR3 has 17 residues.

The V gene is TRBV28, the J gene TRBJ2-7; no reliable D call. The clonotype was recovered from a person between 18 and 59 years old who received the Ad26.COV2.S COVID-19 vaccine or a placebo. The sample was peripheral blood, taken in a trial of Ad26.COV2.S vaccine versus placebo. The CDR3 coding sequence is TGTGCCAGCAGTTTATCGATCGGGCCAGCCGGTTCCCACGAGCAGTACTTC. This encodes CASSLSIGPAGSHEQYF.